The rows below give T cell receptor beta chains drawn from one sample of a study of T cell responses to AZD1222 COVID-19 vaccine. Measured with immunoSEQ multiplex PCR; TCRdb has only the in-frame clones, and not every one. The profile covers about 130,000 clones, with 86% appearing a single time and roughly an eighth taken by the ten largest. The sample consisted of peripheral blood, taken on day 0 of AZD1222 vaccination. All receptors derive from an adult in good health. Each CDR3 is given with its conserved first and last residue. The order of the fields is J gene, D gene, V gene, clone size, CDR3 protein, CDR3 DNA. D genes are given only for firm matches. Clone size appears in some rows only: once, few, many, or a class for an expanded clone.

j_call: TRBJ2-2
d_call: -
v_call: TRBV19
clone_size: -
cdr3_aa: CASSIRKGYDTGELFF
cdr3_nt: TGTGCCAGTAGTATAAGAAAAGGGTATGACACCGGGGAGCTGTTTTTT

j_call: TRBJ2-6
d_call: -
v_call: TRBV6-1
clone_size: -
cdr3_aa: CASSEGSGANVLTF
cdr3_nt: TGTGCCAGCAGTGAAGGCTCTGGGGCCAACGTCCTGACTTTC

j_call: TRBJ2-5
d_call: TRBD1
v_call: TRBV9
clone_size: -
cdr3_aa: CASSVGSGGPETQYF
cdr3_nt: TGTGCCAGCAGCGTAGGGTCAGGGGGCCCGGAGACCCAGTACTTC

j_call: TRBJ1-5
d_call: -
v_call: TRBV6-5
clone_size: -
cdr3_aa: CASSYTAWGNQPQHF
cdr3_nt: TGTGCCAGCAGTTACACGGCTTGGGGCAATCAGCCCCAGCATTTT

j_call: TRBJ1-1
d_call: -
v_call: TRBV12-5
clone_size: -
cdr3_aa: CASGLEGNTEAFF
cdr3_nt: TGTGCTAGTGGTTTAGAGGGGAACACTGAAGCTTTCTTT

j_call: TRBJ2-7
d_call: TRBD1
v_call: TRBV27
clone_size: -
cdr3_aa: CASAITGAISYEQYF
cdr3_nt: TGTGCCAGCGCTATCACAGGGGCTATCTCCTACGAGCAGTACTTC

j_call: TRBJ2-1
d_call: -
v_call: TRBV24-1
clone_size: -
cdr3_aa: CATRSAGRDNEQFF
cdr3_nt: TGTGCCACCAGATCGGCTGGCAGGGACAATGAGCAGTTCTTC

j_call: TRBJ2-7
d_call: TRBD1
v_call: TRBV4-1
clone_size: -
cdr3_aa: CASSQGPGQSYEQYF
cdr3_nt: TGCGCCAGCAGCCAAGGACCGGGACAGTCCTACGAGCAGTACTTC

j_call: TRBJ1-1
d_call: TRBD1
v_call: TRBV27
clone_size: once
cdr3_aa: CASSLKDRGNTEAFF
cdr3_nt: TGTGCCAGCAGTCTAAAGGACAGGGGGAACACTGAAGCTTTCTTT

j_call: TRBJ2-2
d_call: TRBD1
v_call: TRBV27
clone_size: -
cdr3_aa: CASSINRDRNTGELFF
cdr3_nt: TGTGCCAGCAGTATAAACCGGGACAGGAACACCGGGGAGCTGTTTTTT

j_call: TRBJ2-2
d_call: -
v_call: TRBV7-8
clone_size: -
cdr3_aa: CASSSRRLVGAGELFF
cdr3_nt: TGTGCCAGCAGCTCCCGCCGACTAGTCGGGGCCGGGGAGCTGTTTTTT

j_call: TRBJ1-2
d_call: -
v_call: TRBV27
clone_size: -
cdr3_aa: CASSLETGSGYTF
cdr3_nt: TGTGCCAGCAGTTTAGAAACAGGGAGTGGCTACACCTTC

j_call: TRBJ1-1
d_call: TRBD1
v_call: TRBV7-6
clone_size: -
cdr3_aa: CASSLALDRESTEAFF
cdr3_nt: TGTGCCAGCAGCTTAGCGCTCGACAGGGAGAGTACTGAAGCTTTCTTT

j_call: TRBJ2-7
d_call: -
v_call: TRBV9
clone_size: -
cdr3_aa: CASSAGGDLEQYF
cdr3_nt: TGTGCCAGCAGCGCAGGTGGGGACCTCGAGCAGTACTTC

j_call: TRBJ2-7
d_call: -
v_call: TRBV30
clone_size: -
cdr3_aa: CAGQTTRTAIYEQYF
cdr3_nt: TGTGCCGGACAAACTACCCGGACAGCAATCTACGAGCAGTACTTC

j_call: TRBJ1-2
d_call: -
v_call: TRBV7-2
clone_size: -
cdr3_aa: CASSSRVGWDYGYTF
cdr3_nt: TGTGCCAGCAGCTCGAGAGTAGGATGGGACTATGGCTACACCTTC

j_call: TRBJ1-3
d_call: TRBD1
v_call: TRBV23-1
clone_size: -
cdr3_aa: CASSHSRDRGRNTIYF
cdr3_nt: TGCGCCAGCAGTCATTCGAGGGACAGGGGAAGAAACACCATATATTTT

j_call: TRBJ1-5
d_call: -
v_call: TRBV6-5
clone_size: -
cdr3_aa: CASRNGLGQPQHF
cdr3_nt: TGTGCCAGCAGAAATGGACTGGGTCAGCCCCAGCATTTT

j_call: TRBJ2-3
d_call: -
v_call: TRBV27
clone_size: -
cdr3_aa: CASSLFRPGISTDTQYF
cdr3_nt: TGTGCCAGCAGTTTATTCCGGCCAGGAATCAGCACAGATACGCAGTATTTT

j_call: TRBJ2-7
d_call: -
v_call: TRBV5-1
clone_size: -
cdr3_aa: CASSLIPGTAGEQYF
cdr3_nt: TGCGCCAGCAGCTTGATCCCGGGGACAGCGGGCGAGCAGTACTTC

j_call: TRBJ2-2
d_call: -
v_call: TRBV6-2/TRBV6-3
clone_size: once
cdr3_aa: CASSLQGPGTGELFF
cdr3_nt: TGTGCCAGCAGCCTCCAGGGACCGGGCACCGGGGAGCTGTTTTTT

j_call: TRBJ1-2
d_call: TRBD1
v_call: TRBV6-4
clone_size: -
cdr3_aa: CASSEVTRGFPYGYTF
cdr3_nt: TGTGCCAGCAGTGAAGTGACCAGGGGGTTCCCCTATGGCTACACCTTC

j_call: TRBJ1-1
d_call: -
v_call: TRBV11-2
clone_size: -
cdr3_aa: CASSTTPTGVNTEAFF
cdr3_nt: TGTGCCAGCAGCACAACCCCGACAGGCGTGAACACTGAAGCTTTCTTT

j_call: TRBJ1-5
d_call: -
v_call: TRBV5-5
clone_size: -
cdr3_aa: CASSLNRGSNQPQHF
cdr3_nt: TGTGCCAGCAGCTTGAATAGAGGGAGCAATCAGCCCCAGCATTTT

j_call: TRBJ2-7
d_call: -
v_call: TRBV9
clone_size: -
cdr3_aa: CASSVGTGSVYEQYF
cdr3_nt: TGTGCCAGCAGCGTGGGCACAGGGTCAGTCTACGAGCAGTACTTC

j_call: TRBJ1-4
d_call: -
v_call: TRBV14
clone_size: -
cdr3_aa: CASSYTGGGEKLFF
cdr3_nt: TGTGCCAGCAGCTATACGGGAGGCGGTGAAAAACTGTTTTTT

j_call: TRBJ2-3
d_call: -
v_call: TRBV6-1
clone_size: -
cdr3_aa: CASSERGVDTQYF
cdr3_nt: TGTGCCAGCAGTGAAAGGGGAGTGGATACGCAGTATTTT